The sequence of this T cell receptor (beta chain) was determined in a study of shared clonotypes between healthy human individuals (dated by TCRdb to about 2020). Looking at the study overall: The cohort comprised a couple of women and a few men aged 18 to 49 years. For each donor, three plates each were used for CD4 naive and CD4 memory, two plates were used for CD8 naive, and one plate was used for CD8 memory. To estimate repertoire size and how much clonotype sharing occurs between individuals, the study deeply sequenced the blood TCR repertoires of several healthy adults. Libraries were prepared and TCR repertoires were sequenced by different laboratories using diverse techniques, in order to increase sequencing depth and limit assay-specific biases. Each donor's leukapheresis produced roughly between about 0.8 and 8.9 billion PBMCs. Points the paper makes about the study in general: Based on pairwise subsampling, the degree of clonotype sharing among donors was expected to be affected by sequencing depth. Rarefaction of sorted-subset datasets indicated incomplete sequencing despite the large sequencing depth. Naive subsets generally had larger estimated clonotype richness than memory subsets did. Sharing across a handful of donors was observed for roughly 5.4% of naive CD4, about 4% of naive CD8, 2% to 2.5% of memory CD4, and over 0.3% of memory CD8 clonotypes. The small number of donors limited the genetic and exposure-history diversity represented. Sampling was restricted to blood, and TCR repertoires in tissues likely differ from the TCR repertoires found in blood. Higher generation probabilities were observed for clonotypes shared by all four sorted-subset donors than for non-shared clonotypes.

The germline V gene sets CDR1 to SGHAT and CDR2 to FQNNGV. Spanning cysteine to phenylalanine, the CDR3 consists of 16 amino acids. Left in the record is the CDR3 DNA by itself, 48 bases read in frame from the first base. The trim is 0 bases for V and 0 bases for J, with a gap of 12 bases between the germline ends. About this clone itself: The specificity of this receptor is unknown. Base qualities are missing; no much larger clone stands one base away.

Using the deep immunoSEQ assay, TCR CDR3 regions were amplified from genomic DNA by multiplex PCR. Genomic DNA extracted from each cell subset was distributed evenly over all wells of several immunoSEQ 96-well plates, and each plate served as one replicate. For sorted subsets, 150 to 250 ng of genomic DNA, equivalent to 30,000 or so T cell genomes, went into each replicate PCR. Purified libraries were quantified with a Qubit 3.0 fluorometer, sized on a Bioanalyzer 2100, and re-quantified with the KAPA Library Quantification kit. A separate single-read 150-cycle Illumina NextSeq 550 flow cell was used to sequence each immunoSEQ 96-well plate. Concerning the study's data processing: Because the immunoSEQ output included only junctional sequences and no quality scores, the filtering could not be the same as the filtering used for full-length reads. Sequences were annotated with PyIR, a Python wrapper for IgBLAST v1.9, and V/J genes and CDR3 were assigned using IMGT germline references. Any read was removed if the V/J assignment was weak (E-value above 1e-6), the CDR3 was missing, or the read contained stop codons, out-of-frame junctions, or ambiguous translated residues. A V3J clonotype was defined by an identical inferred V gene, J gene, and CDR3 amino acid sequence. The percentage overlap between two repertoires was calculated by dividing the number of shared unique clonotypes by the size of the smaller repertoire. Repertoire richness was assessed with RTK rarefaction, the Chao1 estimator, and Recon v2.1 estimates of unobserved clonotypes. For all TCRbeta clonotypes obtained by the gDNA method from four donors, generation probabilities were computed with OLGA. In TCRdb, the immuneACCESS table is reduced to in-frame sequences with V and J assigned. These tables do not hold every clone; where another copy was compared, an unresolved V gene accounts for under half, and the others remain unexplained. That table gives V, J and clone size, and the DNA gave D and trimming. For this sample the table gives under 2,000,000 clones, of which over 85% were detected only once. 1.2% of the sample belongs to the ten largest clones.

CD8 naive samples were CD45RO-negative cells positively selected for CCR7, giving a CD45RA+CCR7+ population that excluded TemRA cells. Healthy HIV-negative adults with no recently reported acute infections or vaccinations were included as donors. Only Caucasian adults living in Nashville, Tennessee, USA were represented among the donors. Blood was obtained by leukapheresis, after which PBMCs were separated by Ficoll-Histopaque density gradient centrifugation and cryopreserved in liquid nitrogen vapor phase. Purity and quantity of every magnetically sorted T cell population were checked by analytical flow cytometry. Each sorted fraction had its genomic DNA isolated and then quantified by UV absorbance on a Nanodrop 2000c.

This receptor was taken from a young man in good health. The rearrangement joined TRBV11-2 to TRBJ2-7, with the D call tentatively TRBD1 or TRBD2, each fitting 5 bases. Sequencing was carried out using naive CD8+ T cells sorted from blood. The intended sense of this specimen's cell subset or site label: CD45RA+CCR7+. The nucleotide sequence is given as TGTGCCAGCAGCTTAGAGGGGGTACTCAGCTCCTACGAGCAGTACTTC. This yields the protein CASSLEGVLSSYEQYF.